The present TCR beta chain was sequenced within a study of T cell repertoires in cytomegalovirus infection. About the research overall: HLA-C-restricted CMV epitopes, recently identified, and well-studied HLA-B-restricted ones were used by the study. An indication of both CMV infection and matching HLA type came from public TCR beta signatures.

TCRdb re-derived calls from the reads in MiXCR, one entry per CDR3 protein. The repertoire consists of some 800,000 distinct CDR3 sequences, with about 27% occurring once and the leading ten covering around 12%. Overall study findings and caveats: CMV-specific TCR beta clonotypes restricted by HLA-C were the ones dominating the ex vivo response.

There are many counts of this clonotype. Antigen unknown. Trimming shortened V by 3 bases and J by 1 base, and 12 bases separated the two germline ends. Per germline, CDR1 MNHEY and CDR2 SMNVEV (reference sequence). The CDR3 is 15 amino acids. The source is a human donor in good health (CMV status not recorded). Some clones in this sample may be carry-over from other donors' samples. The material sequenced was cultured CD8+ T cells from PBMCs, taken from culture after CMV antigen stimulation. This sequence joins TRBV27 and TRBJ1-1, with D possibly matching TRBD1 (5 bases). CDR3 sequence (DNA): TGTGCCAGCAGTTTGTCCGGGACTGGGAACACTGAAGCTTTCTTT. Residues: CASSLSGTGNTEAFF.